This section outlines one T cell receptor (beta chain) sequence together with its context. Its specificity is unknown. These data belong to a study of Ad26.COV2.S vaccination and SARS-CoV-2 variants. General study results and limits: Reports say spike-specific CD8+ and CD4+ T cell responses covered substantial breadth after vaccination. The study found similar non-spike TCR breadth in vaccine and placebo recipients. An underestimation of total T cell responses may have resulted from the TCR breadth and depth analyses.

This CDR3 comprises 17 residues. Per germline, CDR1 MNHEY and CDR2 SVGEGT. V lost 3 bases to trimming and J lost 2 bases, with 20 bases between them. Measured with immunoSEQ multiplex PCR; TCRdb has only the in-frame clones, and not every one. Among roughly 150,000 clones, roughly 85% were seen once, and the ten largest hold 5%. This receptor was identified in a human donor who had recovered from COVID-19. The sequencing here drew on peripheral blood, taken after recovery from COVID-19. J is TRBJ2-7 and V is TRBV6-2 or TRBV6-3, with D possibly TRBD1 on 6 matching bases. The CDR3 region is CASSYSITGSPPYEQYF. The CDR3 DNA is TGTGCCAGCAGTTATTCTATTACAGGGAGTCCTCCCTACGAGCAGTACTTC.